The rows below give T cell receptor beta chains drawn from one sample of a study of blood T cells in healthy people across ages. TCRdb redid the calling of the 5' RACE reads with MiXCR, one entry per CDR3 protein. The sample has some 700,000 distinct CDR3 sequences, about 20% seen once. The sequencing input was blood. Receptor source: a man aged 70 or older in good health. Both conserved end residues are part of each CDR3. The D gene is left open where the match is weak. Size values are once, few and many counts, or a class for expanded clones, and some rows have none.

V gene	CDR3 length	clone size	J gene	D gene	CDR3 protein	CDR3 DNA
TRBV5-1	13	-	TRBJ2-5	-	CASSFQAQETQYF	TGCGCCAGCAGCTTTCAGGCCCAAGAGACCCAGTACTTC
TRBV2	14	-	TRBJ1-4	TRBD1	CASRQTGPNEKLFF	TGTGCCAGCAGACAGACAGGGCCCAATGAAAAACTGTTTTTT
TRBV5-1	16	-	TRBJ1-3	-	CASSLEGVPSGNTIYF	TGCGCCAGCAGCTTGGAAGGGGTCCCCTCTGGAAACACCATATATTTT
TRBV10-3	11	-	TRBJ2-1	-	CAISLLNGQFF	TGTGCCATCAGTTTGCTCAATGGGCAGTTCTTC
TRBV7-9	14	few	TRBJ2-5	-	CASSLASDQETQYF	TGTGCCAGCAGCTTGGCGTCAGATCAAGAGACCCAGTACTTC
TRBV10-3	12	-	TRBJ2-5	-	CAIGQSQETQYF	TGTGCCATCGGCCAGTCGCAAGAGACCCAGTACTTC
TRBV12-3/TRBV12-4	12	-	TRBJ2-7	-	CASSLTAARQYF	TGTGCCAGCAGTCTGACAGCCGCGAGGCAGTACTTC
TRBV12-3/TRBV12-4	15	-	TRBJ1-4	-	CASTIAGPEGEKLFF	TGTGCCAGCACTATCGCGGGGCCGGAGGGTGAAAAACTGTTTTTT
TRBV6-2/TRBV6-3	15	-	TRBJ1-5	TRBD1	CASSSPGQGNQPQHF	TGTGCCAGCAGTAGTCCGGGACAGGGCAATCAGCCCCAGCATTTT
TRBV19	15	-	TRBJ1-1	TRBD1	CASRGQGPSVYEAFF	TGTGCCAGTAGAGGACAGGGCCCCTCTGTATATGAAGCTTTCTTT
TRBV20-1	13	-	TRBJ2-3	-	CSVVQGSTDTQYF	TGCAGTGTGGTCCAGGGAAGCACAGATACGCAGTATTTT
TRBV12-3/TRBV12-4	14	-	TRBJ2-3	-	CASTNRLNTDTQYF	TGTGCCAGCACCAACCGACTTAACACAGATACGCAGTATTTT
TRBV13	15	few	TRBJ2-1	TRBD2	CASSLGLGFYNEQFF	TGTGCCAGCAGCCTGGGACTAGGGTTCTACAATGAGCAGTTCTTC
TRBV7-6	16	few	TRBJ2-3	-	CASSLAGGASTDTQYF	TGTGCCAGCAGCTTAGCGGGCGGGGCTAGCACAGATACGCAGTATTTT
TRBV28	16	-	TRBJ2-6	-	CASRERGRSGANVLTF	TGTGCCAGCAGGGAAAGGGGTAGATCTGGGGCCAACGTCCTGACTTTC
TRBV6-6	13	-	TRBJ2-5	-	CASRDSSEETQYF	TGTGCCAGCAGAGACAGCTCCGAAGAGACCCAGTACTTC
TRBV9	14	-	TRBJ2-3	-	CASSVAHPSSTQYF	TGTGCCAGCAGCGTAGCACATCCTTCGAGTACGCAGTATTTT
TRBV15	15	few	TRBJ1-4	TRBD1	CATSRAGGPNEKLFF	TGTGCCACCAGCAGAGCAGGGGGCCCGAATGAAAAACTGTTTTTT
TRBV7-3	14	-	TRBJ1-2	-	CASSVGPNNYGYTF	TGTGCCAGCAGCGTAGGACCGAACAACTATGGCTACACCTTC
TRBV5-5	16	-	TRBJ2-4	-	CASSPGQSRSEGFQYF	TGTGCCAGCAGCCCCGGACAGTCTCGGTCGGAGGGCTTTCAGTACTTC
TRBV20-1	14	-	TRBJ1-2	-	CSARTARGDYRYTF	TGCAGTGCCCGGACAGCACGGGGGGATTATCGTTACACCTTC